These 14 T cell receptor beta chains share one sample of origin, sequenced in a study of beta chain features in type 1 diabetes. What was sequenced were expressed TCRB transcripts, since all of the isolated RNA had been reverse transcribed. The method was immunoSEQ multiplex PCR; TCRdb's version includes in-frame clones alone and lacks a portion of them. The profile shows under 900,000 clones, about 17% of them singletons. The sample consisted of naive CD4+ T cells from blood. The receptor source for this set is a woman aged 18 to 35 in good health.

This clone was observed a few times. The chain links TRBV21-1 to TRBJ2-5; TRBD2 is the table's D call and was not checked against the DNA. TRBV21-1 is a known pseudogene. The length of the CDR3 is 18 residues. The CDR3 sequence: CASSLPGLAVLPQETQYF. The CDR3 nucleotides read TGTGCCAGCAGCTTACCGGGACTAGCGGTACTCCCCCAAGAGACCCAGTACTTC.

The V call is TRBV7-9, the J call TRBJ1-6; TRBD1 matches 9 bases. The J segment lost 10 bases and the V segment lost 3 bases, leaving 4 bases of the junction unmatched. In germline, CDR1 is SEHNR, CDR2 FQNEAQ (reference sequence). The CDR3 is 14 amino acids. In DNA form, the CDR3 reads TGTGCCAGCAGCTTTGGGACAGGGAGGTCACCCCTCCACTTT. Translation gives CASSFGTGRSPLHF.

The chain uses TRBV18 and TRBJ1-2; D might be TRBD1 (6 bases). V dropped 5 bases and J dropped 4 bases, with 26 bases sitting between them. The CDR3 contains 18 residues. Germline CDR1 and CDR2: KGHSH and LQKENI. CDR3 nucleotides: TGTGCCAGCTCAGTCACAGGGACGTCTGACGGTCGGGGCTATGGCTACACCTTC. Amino acids: CASSVTGTSDGRGYGYTF.

This chain uses TRBV5-1 with TRBJ1-5; D gene uncertain. The CDR3 has 15 amino acids. V gave up 0 bases and J gave up 0 bases, with 7 bases separating them. Germline values: CDR1 SGHRS, CDR2 YFSETQ. DNA for the CDR3: TGCGCCAGCAGCTTGGCTGGAGGTAGCAATCAGCCCCAGCATTTT. Translated, it gives CASSLAGGSNQPQHF.

On this clone: The same CDR3 can be traced to other DNA sequences in this sample. The chain couples TRBV28 to TRBJ1-2; 7 bases are shared with TRBD1. Looked up from germline, CDR1 is MDHEN and CDR2 is SYDVKM. This CDR3 is built from 13 residues. Germline trimming cut 3 bases from V and 2 bases from J; bases unmatched to any gene: 0. CDR3 sequence reads: CASSLGQNYGYTF. The CDR3, as DNA: TGTGCCAGCAGTTTGGGACAGAACTATGGCTACACCTTC.

This clone has a handful of counts. V usage is TRBV6-5 and J usage is TRBJ1-2, with D perhaps matching TRBD1 (5 bases). V was shortened by 0 bases and J by 4 bases, with 9 bases between the two germline ends. Looked up from germline, CDR1 is MNHEY and CDR2 is SVGAGI. The CDR3 is 14 residues long. For the CDR3, the DNA is TGTGCCAGCAGTTACTCCGGGACGGTCTATGGCTACACCTTC. Its protein is CASSYSGTVYGYTF.

V gene TRBV5-8 combines with J gene TRBJ2-1; 9 bases fit TRBD2. Germline CDR1 reads SGHTS; CDR2 reads YDEGEE. V trimming: 4 bases; J trimming: 2 bases; junction bases outside the gene matches: 4. The CDR3 is made up of 15 amino acids. CDR3 sequence: CASSRRLAAYNEQFF. The CDR3 bases are TGTGCCAGCAGCCGGAGACTAGCGGCCTACAATGAGCAGTTCTTC.

The V call is TRBV6-5, the J call TRBJ2-3; D possibly corresponds to TRBD2 (5 bases). Germline values: CDR1 MNHEY, CDR2 SVGAGI. The V end lost 6 bases, the J end lost 8 bases, and 12 bases lay between the germline ends. This CDR3 has 12 residues. For the CDR3, the DNA is TGTGCCAGCAGCCGCATCCGGGGTACGCAGTATTTT. The encoded protein is CASSRIRGTQYF.

This clone appeared a few times. This chain joins TRBV7-6 and TRBJ2-7, with D tentatively TRBD1 or TRBD2 (5 bases each). CDR3 length: 13 amino acids. The V and J ends lost 1 base and 9 bases respectively, with 13 bases between them. Germline values: CDR1 SGHVS, CDR2 FNYEAQ. Here the CDR3 reads CASSLGGTWPQYF. CDR3 bases: TGTGCCAGCAGCTTAGGGGGGACCTGGCCGCAGTACTTC. The full variable domain, completed using reference TRBV7-6 and TRBJ2-7, is GAGVSQSPRYKVTKRGQDVALRCDPISGHVSLYWYRQALGQGPEFLTYFNYEAQQDKSGLPNDRFSAERPEGSISTLTIQRTEQRDSAMYRCASSLGGTWPQYFGPGTRLTVT.

The V and J genes are TRBV11-2 and TRBJ2-5; D gene unclear. The CDR3 totals 12 residues. V was cut by 5 bases and J by 1 base, with 5 bases left in between. From germline, CDR1 is SGHAT and CDR2 FQNNGV. CDR3 in amino acids: CASSPLQETQYF. CDR3 in DNA: TGTGCCAGCAGCCCACTCCAAGAGACCCAGTACTTC.

This clone was counted only a few times. The rearrangement joins TRBV15 to TRBJ2-1; D perhaps matches TRBD1 (6 bases). Trimming cost V 5 bases and J 8 bases, with 10 bases left between them. Germline loops: CDR1 LNHNV, CDR2 YYDKDF (reference sequence). The CDR3 spans 12 residues. The CDR3 spells CATSVQGDEQFF. CDR3 in DNA: TGTGCCACCAGCGTACAGGGAGATGAGCAGTTCTTC.

The chain recombines TRBV13 with TRBJ2-7, with D tentatively TRBD1 or TRBD2 (5 bases each). Trimming removed 5 bases at V and 9 bases at J, with 23 bases between. This CDR3 has 15 residues. Germline-derived CDR1 and CDR2 are PRHDT and FYEKMQ (reference sequence). The DNA for the CDR3 is TGTGCCAGCAGCAAAGGGGTGGACTCACCGAGTGCGCAGTACTTC. Translating gives CASSKGVDSPSAQYF.

This clone was found a few times. The rearrangement uses TRBV7-9 and TRBJ2-1; D perhaps matches TRBD1 (5 bases). Germline lookup yields CDR1 SEHNR and CDR2 FQNEAQ (reference sequence). The CDR3 totals 15 residues. Trimming cost V 3 bases and J 8 bases, with 17 bases left between them. DNA of the CDR3: TGTGCCAGCAGCTTTGCGACAGAGGCCGGTCATGAGCAGTTCTTC. Encoded protein: CASSFATEAGHEQFF.

The V gene is TRBV28, the J gene TRBJ1-2; the match to TRBD1 covers 9 bases. This CDR3 has 14 amino acids. V trimming: 6 bases; J trimming: 4 bases; junction bases outside the gene matches: 6. Germline V gene data show CDR1 as MDHEN and CDR2 as SYDVKM. In nucleotides, the CDR3 is TGTGCCAGCAGCCCGGGACAGGGCTTCTATGGCTACACCTTC. Translating gives CASSPGQGFYGYTF.